This TCR beta chain was found in a study of vaccination and CD4 T cells after COVID-19. Treatment here: roughly 11-day PBMC culture with coronavirus spike peptide pools or control peptides (ViraFEST assay). Sequencing of cultured CD4+ T cell DNA used the Oncomine TCR Beta short-read assay. TCRdb analysed the PCR reads with MiXCR anew, one entry per CDR3 protein. The sample shows 14,000 to 15,000 distinct CDR3 sequences, about 25% of them seen only once. CDR1 is DFQATT, CDR2 SNEGSKA, per germline (reference sequence). Trimming removed 7 bases from V and 3 bases from J, with 7 bases in between. The CDR3 is made up of 11 amino acids. By share, this clonotype counts as medium-sized. Its antigen is undetermined.

Specimen: cultured CD4+ T cells from blood. The TCR comes from a human donor with COVID-19. The genes are TRBV20-1 and TRBJ1-3; D unresolved. The CDR3 DNA sequence: TGCAGTGTTCCAGATGGAAACACCATATATTTT. Encoded protein: CSVPDGNTIYF.